One TCR beta chain is described in this entry. Its antigen is still unknown. The protocol was immunoSEQ multiplex PCR, while the TCRdb copy is restricted to in-frame clones and leaves out a portion. The sample lists about 130,000 clones; 81% were seen once. Deletions cut 0 bases from V and 5 bases from J, with 8 bases between. Germline CDR1 SGHNT, CDR2 YYREEE (reference sequence). CDR3 length: 14 amino acids. This sample is part of a study of radiation and T cells in renal cell carcinoma. The time point was: blood 2 weeks post-SBRT. Treatment defined: 15 Gy SBRT to primary tumor, nephrectomy 4 weeks later. Blood was sampled at baseline, 2 weeks and 4 weeks after SBRT. This renal cell carcinoma was of the clear cell type. Notes on the study in general: No pretreatment tumor biopsies were available for baseline clonotypes. From baseline, blood top tumor clonotypes peaked at 2 weeks post-radiation.

The chain is built from TRBV5-4 and TRBJ1-4; D unresolved. The sample in question was blood, obtained from a patient whose treatment included radiotherapy and nephrectomy. The receptor was isolated from a man aged 45-60 years with renal cell carcinoma. The CDR3 loop reads CASSLAEANEKLFF. CDR3 coding DNA: TGTGCCAGCAGCTTGGCAGAAGCGAATGAAAAACTGTTTTTT.